A selection of T cell receptor beta chains follows, all from one sample in a study of shared clonotypes between healthy human individuals. Produced via immunoSEQ multiplex PCR; TCRdb's table is partial and in-frame only. The sample contains 2 million to 2.5 million clones, around 92% of which appear only once. Sequences were obtained from naive CD4+ T cells from PBMCs. These receptors were taken from a young man in good health. Some clones in this sample may be carry-over from other donors' samples. Both conserved end residues are part of each CDR3. Fields, in order: V gene, D gene, J gene, clone size, CDR3 DNA, CDR3 protein. A D gene is named only where the DNA matches it firmly. Clone size is not always given. Where it is, it says once, few, many or a class for expanded clones.

>TRBV27|.|TRBJ2-2|.
TGTGCCAGCAGACTTGGCCCCGCTGCGACCGGGGAGCTGTTTTTT
CASRLGPAATGELFF
>TRBV19|.|TRBJ1-2|.
TGTGCCAGTACATCCAGGAGTCCCCCGAGGATGTATGGCTACACCTTC
CASTSRSPPRMYGYTF
>TRBV28|.|TRBJ1-3|.
TGTGCCAGCAGTCGTTCCGATAACTCTGGAAACACCATATATTTT
CASSRSDNSGNTIYF
>TRBV30|.|TRBJ1-5|few
TGTGCCTGGAGGGTTGGGAATCAGCCCCAGCATTTT
CAWRVGNQPQHF
>TRBV25-1|.|TRBJ2-1|.
TGTGCCAGCAGTGATGACATGCAGACCTACAATGAGCAGTTCTTC
CASSDDMQTYNEQFF
>TRBV7-3|TRBD2|TRBJ2-3|.
TGTGCCAGCAGCTTAACGTTTCGGGCGGGAGTGGGGGATACGCAGTATTTT
CASSLTFRAGVGDTQYF
>TRBV6-6|.|TRBJ2-7|.
TGTGCCAGCAGTTACGGTGCCGGCAGGGGCTTGTACGAGCAGTACTTC
CASSYGAGRGLYEQYF
>TRBV6-1|.|TRBJ1-5|.
TGTGCCAGCAGGCAGGGGAACGATCAGCCCCAGCATTTT
CASRQGNDQPQHF
>TRBV9|TRBD2|TRBJ2-3|.
TGTGCCAGCAGCGGGAAACTTGTCGGACTAGCGGGTGGCACAGATACGCAGTATTTT
CASSGKLVGLAGGTDTQYF
>TRBV2|TRBD1|TRBJ1-1|few
TGTGCCAGCACCCCGAACGGACAGGGCGGCACTGAAGCTTTCTTT
CASTPNGQGGTEAFF
>TRBV11-2|.|TRBJ1-1|few
TGTGCCAGCAGCCCCCGACTGACGATGAACACTGAAGCTTTCTTT
CASSPRLTMNTEAFF
>TRBV18|TRBD1|TRBJ2-7|.
TGTGCCAGCTCACGGGGACAGGGGGCCTACGAGCAGTACTTC
CASSRGQGAYEQYF
>TRBV9|.|TRBJ2-5|.
TGTGCCAGCAGCGAAGGGGGGCAAGAGACCCAGTACTTC
CASSEGGQETQYF
>TRBV9|.|TRBJ2-2|.
TGTGCCAGCAGCAGGACACGGGGGCACACCGGGGAGCTGTTTTTT
CASSRTRGHTGELFF
>TRBV6-1|TRBD1|TRBJ1-3|.
TGTGCCAGCAGTGAAGTCGGAGGCAGGGGGTCTGGAAACACCATATATTTT
CASSEVGGRGSGNTIYF
>TRBV29-1|TRBD2|TRBJ2-1|once
TGCAGCGTTGTACATGGGAGGGGATATAAGTTCTTC
CSVVHGRGYKFF
>TRBV7-3|TRBD2|TRBJ2-3|.
TGTGCCAGCAGCTTAGGTCTAGCGGGAGGGGCGGATACGCAGTATTTT
CASSLGLAGGADTQYF
>TRBV6-1|.|TRBJ2-7|.
TGTGCCAGCAGTGAAGGCGACCCCCTAAGCTACGAGCAGTACTTC
CASSEGDPLSYEQYF
>TRBV28|.|TRBJ1-5|.
TGTGCCAGCAGCCCCGGGGGCGCTCGGCAGCCCCAGCATTTT
CASSPGGARQPQHF
>TRBV6-5|TRBD1|TRBJ2-7|.
TGTGCCAGCTGCAGGGGGCACTCCTACGAGCAGTACTTC
CASCRGHSYEQYF
>TRBV5-1|.|TRBJ1-2|.
TGCGCCAGCAGCTTGGCCTCAGGGGCGGATCACTATGGCTACACCTTC
CASSLASGADHYGYTF
>TRBV11-2|.|TRBJ2-1|.
TGTGCCAGCAGCCCTAGAGGCCTAGGCGGGTCCTCCTACAATGAGCAGTTCTTC
CASSPRGLGGSSYNEQFF
>TRBV27|.|TRBJ2-3|.
TGTGCCAGCAGCCACACCTATTATATCGGGGCTACGCAGTATTTT
CASSHTYYIGATQYF
>TRBV5-1|.|TRBJ1-3|.
TGCGCCAGCAGCTTGCCCGGGAATGATGGAAACACCATATATTTT
CASSLPGNDGNTIYF
>TRBV25-1|.|TRBJ1-4|.
TGTGCCAGCCTCTCATCAACTAATGAAAAACTGTTTTTT
CASLSSTNEKLFF
>TRBV28|.|TRBJ2-1|once
TGTGCCAGCAAGGGGGGTGCGGGGATCTACAATGAGCAGTTCTTC
CASKGGAGIYNEQFF
>TRBV5-6|.|TRBJ2-4|.
TGTGCCAGCAGCTTGGCTCACAAGAATATACTAGCCAAAAACATTCAGTACTTC
CASSLAHKNILAKNIQYF
>TRBV25-1|.|TRBJ1-1|few
TGTGCCAGCAGGCTCCATGGGGGCACTGAAGCTTTCTTT
CASRLHGGTEAFF
>TRBV7-9|.|TRBJ1-1|.
TGTGCCAGCAGCCCTTATTGGACAGCTGAAGCTTTCTTT
CASSPYWTAEAFF
>TRBV27|TRBD1|TRBJ2-2|.
TGTGCCAGCAGTTTTCTGGGACAGGGGAGGGCCGGGGAGCTGTTTTTT
CASSFLGQGRAGELFF
>TRBV28|.|TRBJ2-7|.
TGTGCCAGCAGTTTACCTCCTCTACTCGAGCAGTACTTC
CASSLPPLLEQYF